These T cell receptor beta chains were read from a single sample in a study of blood T cell repertoires in COVID-19. Profiled with immunoSEQ multiplex PCR; TCRdb holds only in-frame clones, not every one. The sample carries roughly 230,000 clones, about nine tenths recorded once. The sample comprised PBMCs or T cells enriched from blood (not recorded which). These receptors were collected from a young man in a cohort exposed to, infected with or recovered from COVID-19 (not recorded which). The CDR3 runs from the conserved cysteine through the conserved F or W. The D gene is left open where the match is weak. The size of a clone is reported for some rows only, either as once, few or many, or as a class for expanded clones.

len	d_gene	v_gene	j_gene	abundance	CDR3aa	CDR3nt
15	TRBD1	TRBV7-6	TRBJ1-4	NA	CASSPGTGPNEKLFF	TGTGCCAGCAGCCCCGGGACAGGGCCCAATGAAAAACTGTTTTTT
15	TRBD2	TRBV3-1/TRBV3-2	TRBJ2-5	NA	CASTAGGRERKTQYF	TGTGCCAGCACTGCTGGCGGGAGGGAGCGTAAGACCCAGTACTTC
14	NA	TRBV25-1	TRBJ1-1	NA	CASSKGGWNTEAFF	TGTGCCAGCAGTAAAGGGGGATGGAACACTGAAGCTTTCTTT
13	NA	TRBV19	TRBJ2-1	once	CASSPGTYNEQFF	TGTGCCAGTAGTCCCGGGACCTACAATGAGCAGTTCTTC
15	TRBD2	TRBV5-6	TRBJ2-7	once	CASSVTSGSMYEQYF	TGTGCCAGCAGCGTGACTAGCGGGAGTATGTACGAGCAGTACTTC
18	TRBD1	TRBV5-5	TRBJ2-1	NA	CASSPGGPGTGVFNEQFF	TGTGCCAGCAGCCCTGGAGGCCCCGGGACAGGGGTTTTCAATGAGCAGTTCTTC
15	NA	TRBV25-1	TRBJ1-1	NA	CASSSGGGINTEAFF	TGTGCCAGCAGTTCCGGGGGGGGGATTAACACTGAAGCTTTCTTT
13	NA	TRBV6-5	TRBJ2-7	NA	CAIQGRPGREQYF	TGTGCCATACAGGGACGCCCGGGGCGCGAGCAGTACTTC
13	NA	TRBV6-6	TRBJ1-2	NA	CASRLQGHYGYTF	TGTGCCAGCAGATTACAGGGTCACTATGGCTACACCTTC
14	NA	TRBV9	TRBJ2-7	NA	CASSVGQVSYEQYF	TGTGCCAGCAGCGTAGGGCAGGTTTCCTACGAGCAGTACTTC
11	NA	TRBV29-1	TRBJ1-3	once	CSFLSGNTIYF	TGCAGCTTCCTTTCGGGGAACACCATATATTTT
16	TRBD1	TRBV7-6	TRBJ1-4	NA	CASSPRPGQLGEKLFF	TGTGCCAGCAGCCCCCGACCGGGACAGCTTGGAGAAAAACTGTTTTTT
17	TRBD2	TRBV24-1	TRBJ2-1	NA	CATSDAGTSGLYNEQFF	TGTGCCACCAGTGACGCAGGGACTAGCGGACTTTACAATGAGCAGTTCTTC
15	TRBD2	TRBV3-1/TRBV3-2	TRBJ2-1	NA	CASSQEGGRGDEQFF	TGTGCCAGCAGCCAAGAAGGCGGGAGAGGAGATGAGCAGTTCTTC
15	TRBD1	TRBV4-1	TRBJ1-6	NA	CASSQETGADSPLHF	TGCGCCAGCAGCCAGGAGACAGGGGCGGACTCACCCCTCCACTTT
11	NA	TRBV20-1	TRBJ2-7	NA	CSAQITYEQYF	TGCAGTGCCCAGATTACCTACGAGCAGTACTTC
14	TRBD1	TRBV6-6	TRBJ2-7	NA	CASSSSGGRREQYF	TGTGCCAGCAGCTCTTCAGGGGGCCGACGAGAGCAGTACTTC
13	NA	TRBV6-5	TRBJ1-1	NA	CASRTGMNTEAFF	TGTGCCAGCAGGACAGGAATGAACACTGAAGCTTTCTTT
15	NA	TRBV3-1/TRBV3-2	TRBJ2-7	once	CASSQVYSFPYEQYF	TGTGCCAGCAGCCAAGTCTATAGTTTTCCTTACGAGCAGTACTTC
14	TRBD2	TRBV6-5	TRBJ2-7	NA	CASGSGTSSYEQYF	TGTGCCAGCGGATCCGGGACTAGCAGCTACGAGCAGTACTTC
14	NA	TRBV6-1	TRBJ2-7	NA	CASSETRGGNEQYF	TGTGCCAGCAGTGAAACCAGGGGTGGCAACGAGCAGTACTTC
14	NA	TRBV24-1	TRBJ2-7	NA	CATSEAGPLTEQYF	TGTGCCACCAGTGAGGCAGGTCCCTTGACCGAGCAGTACTTC